These T cell receptor beta chains were read from a single sample in a study of T cells in Graves' hyperthyroidism and ophthalmopathy. TCRdb reprocessed the multiplex PCR reads with MiXCR, giving one entry per CDR3 protein. The profile shows about 600,000 distinct CDR3 sequences, more than 15% of them singletons. Sequenced sample: blood. The receptors originated from a woman in her forties with Graves' ophthalmopathy. The CDR3 runs from the conserved cysteine through the conserved F or W. A D gene is named only where the DNA matches it firmly. Expanded clones are given a class, and other clones once, few, many or no size at all.

j_gene | abundance | d_gene | v_gene | CDR3nt | CDR3aa
TRBJ2-2 | few | TRBD2 | TRBV7-2 | TGTGCCAGCAGCTTCCAGGCGGGGGTGAGGACCGGGGAGCTGTTTTTT | CASSFQAGVRTGELFF
TRBJ2-1 | many | NA | TRBV3-1 | TGTGCCAGCAGCCCGGAGACTAGTATCAATGAGCAGTTCTTC | CASSPETSINEQFF
TRBJ2-7 | NA | TRBD2 | TRBV6-1 | TGTGCCAGCAGTTTCACAGCGGGAACTTTGCTCGAGCAGTACTTC | CASSFTAGTLLEQYF
TRBJ1-2 | many | NA | TRBV5-1 | TGCGCCAGCAGCCATGATAGTAACAGCTATGGCTACACCTTC | CASSHDSNSYGYTF
TRBJ1-3 | NA | NA | TRBV29-1 | TGCAGCGTTCAGCACAAGGAGGCTGGAAACACCATATATTTT | CSVQHKEAGNTIYF
TRBJ2-1 | NA | NA | TRBV20-1 | TGCAGTGCTAGAGGGACCCAAAACAATGAGCAGTTCTTC | CSARGTQNNEQFF
TRBJ1-1 | NA | NA | TRBV7-2 | TGTGCCAGCAGTGAGGGTTGGGGTGAAGCTTTCTTT | CASSEGWGEAFF
TRBJ2-5 | many | TRBD2 | TRBV12-3/TRBV12-4 | TGTGCCAGCAGTTGGGGGGGGAGGGGTCGGTCACAAGAGACCCAGTACTTC | CASSWGGRGRSQETQYF
TRBJ1-6 | many | NA | TRBV30 | TGTGCCTGGAACTTCGGGAGGGAGAATTCACCCCTCCACTTT | CAWNFGRENSPLHF
TRBJ2-5 | many | NA | TRBV2 | TGTGCCAGCAGTACAGGGAGGCTTGCTGAGACCCAGTACTTC | CASSTGRLAETQYF
TRBJ2-7 | few | TRBD2 | TRBV7-9 | TGTGCCAGCAGCCCTACTAGCGGAATCTCCTACGAGCAGTACTTC | CASSPTSGISYEQYF
TRBJ2-3 | many | TRBD2 | TRBV5-1 | TGCGCCAGCAGCTCAACGGGCGGGAGGAATAGAGATACGCAGTATTTT | CASSSTGGRNRDTQYF
TRBJ2-1 | NA | TRBD1 | TRBV19 | TGTGCCAGTAGTCCCTCCGGGACAGGGGGCCGCAATGAGCAGTTCTTC | CASSPSGTGGRNEQFF
TRBJ2-3 | NA | TRBD2 | TRBV6-2/TRBV6-3 | TGTGCCAGCAGTAGCGGGAGCGCAGATACGCAGTATTTT | CASSSGSADTQYF
TRBJ2-5 | many | TRBD1 | TRBV11-2 | TGTGCCAGCAGCTCAGGGACAGGAGTGGCAGAGACCCAGTACTTC | CASSSGTGVAETQYF
TRBJ2-2 | many | NA | TRBV2 | TGTGCCAGCAGTGTGCAGGGGCCCACCGGGGAGCTGTTTTTT | CASSVQGPTGELFF
TRBJ2-5 | few | NA | TRBV6-2/TRBV6-3 | TGTGCCAGCAGCTCTCTGGGTAGTAGGGAGACCCAGTACTTC | CASSSLGSRETQYF
TRBJ2-7 | once | NA | TRBV4-2 | TGTGCCAGCAGCCAAGCCGGGACTGGGGCCTATTACGAGCAGTACTTC | CASSQAGTGAYYEQYF
TRBJ2-7 | many | NA | TRBV7-9 | TGTGCCAGCAGCTTCCTGGACGAGCAGTACTTC | CASSFLDEQYF
TRBJ2-7 | NA | TRBD2 | TRBV28 | TGTGCCAGCAGCCCTCGCGGGGGGGCTAGCGGCTACAGCTCCTACGAGCAGTACTTC | CASSPRGGASGYSSYEQYF
TRBJ2-7 | few | NA | TRBV7-8 | TGTGCCAGCAGCCCTGGAACGGCCCCCTACGAGCAGTACTTC | CASSPGTAPYEQYF
TRBJ1-6 | NA | NA | TRBV5-6 | TGTGCCAGCAGCTTCGGGGTAGGGAATTCACCCCTCCACTTT | CASSFGVGNSPLHF